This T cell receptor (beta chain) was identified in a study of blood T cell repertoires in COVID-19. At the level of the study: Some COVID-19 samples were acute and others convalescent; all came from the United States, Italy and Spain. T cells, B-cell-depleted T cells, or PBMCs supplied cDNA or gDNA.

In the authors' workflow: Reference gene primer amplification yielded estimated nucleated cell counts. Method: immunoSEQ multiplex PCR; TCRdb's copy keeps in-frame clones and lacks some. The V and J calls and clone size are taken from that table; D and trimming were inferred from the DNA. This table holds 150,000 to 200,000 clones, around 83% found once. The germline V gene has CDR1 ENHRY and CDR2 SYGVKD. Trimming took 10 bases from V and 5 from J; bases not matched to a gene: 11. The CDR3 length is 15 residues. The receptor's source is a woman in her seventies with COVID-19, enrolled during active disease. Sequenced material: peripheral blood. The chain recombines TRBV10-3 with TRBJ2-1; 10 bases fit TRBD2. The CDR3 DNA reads TGTGCCACCGGACAAGCGGGAGGGCTAGACAATGAGCAGTTCTTC. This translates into CATGQAGGLDNEQFF.